This T cell receptor beta chain was obtained from a study of CD8 T cells in Susac syndrome. Broader study findings: Only a relatively small number of individuals were included in the TCR sequencing and HLA analysis.

This clonotype was seen just once. Its specificity is not known. This CDR3 region has 16 residues. V dropped 0 bases and J dropped 9; count of bases not matched to a gene: 11. Germline assignment: CDR1 SNHLY and CDR2 FYNNEI. RNA in amounts of roughly 0.5 to 1 ug was reverse transcribed with random hexamers. MiXCR was run by TCRdb on the immunoSEQ multiplex PCR reads, yielding one entry per CDR3 protein. The sample holds about 200,000 distinct CDR3 sequences, about 95% seen once. The sequence was obtained from a human donor in good health. The sequenced sample was CD4+ T cells from PBMCs. V usage is TRBV2 and J usage is TRBJ2-7; 10 bases are shared with TRBD2. DNA of the CDR3: TGTGCCAGCAGTGAAGCATGGACTAGCGGAGCCCTCGGGCAGTACGTC. Translation: CASSEAWTSGALGQYV.